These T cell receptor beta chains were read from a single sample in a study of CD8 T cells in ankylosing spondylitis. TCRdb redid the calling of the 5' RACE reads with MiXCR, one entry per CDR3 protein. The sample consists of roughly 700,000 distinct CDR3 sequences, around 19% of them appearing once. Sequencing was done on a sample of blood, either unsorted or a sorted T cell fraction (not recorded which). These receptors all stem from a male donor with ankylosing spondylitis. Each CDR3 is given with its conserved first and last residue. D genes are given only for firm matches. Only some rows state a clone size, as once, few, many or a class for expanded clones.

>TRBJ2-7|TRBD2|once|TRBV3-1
TGTGCCAGCAGCTCAAGGACTAGCGGAATTGCCTACGAGCAGTACTTC
CASSSRTSGIAYEQYF
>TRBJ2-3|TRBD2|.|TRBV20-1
TGCAGTGCTGGGGGGAGCGGGGGTTGGGATACGCAGTATTTT
CSAGGSGGWDTQYF
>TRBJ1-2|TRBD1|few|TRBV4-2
TGTGCCAGCAGCCAAGGGACAGGGCGCTATGGCTACACCTTC
CASSQGTGRYGYTF
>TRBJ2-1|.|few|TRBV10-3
TGTGCCGTACGGAAGAGGGACAATGAGCAGTTCTTC
CAVRKRDNEQFF
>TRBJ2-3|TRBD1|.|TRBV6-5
TGTGCCAGCAGTTCCCTAGACAGGGTCACAGATACGCAGTATTTT
CASSSLDRVTDTQYF
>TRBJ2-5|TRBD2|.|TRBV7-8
TGTGCCAGCAGCAAGGGACTAGCGGGGGGAAACCAAGAGACCCAGTACTTC
CASSKGLAGGNQETQYF
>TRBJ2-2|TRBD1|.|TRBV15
TGTGCCACCAGCAGAGAACCCCGGACAGGGGATTCCGGGGAGCTGTTTTTT
CATSREPRTGDSGELFF
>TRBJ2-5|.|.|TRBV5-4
TGTGCCAGCAGCTCGACAGTGCAAGAGACCCAGTACTTC
CASSSTVQETQYF
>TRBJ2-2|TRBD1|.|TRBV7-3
TGTGCCAGCAGCTTATTGGCCAGGGGGACCGGGGAGCTGTTTTTT
CASSLLARGTGELFF
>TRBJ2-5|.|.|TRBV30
TGTGCCTGGAGTGTAGGGCGGCTCCAAGAGACCCAGTACTTC
CAWSVGRLQETQYF
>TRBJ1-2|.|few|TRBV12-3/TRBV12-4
TGTGCCAGCAGTTTACAGTGGCAGAACTATGGCTACACCTTC
CASSLQWQNYGYTF
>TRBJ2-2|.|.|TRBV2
TGTGCCAGCAGTGAATCAAGCTCCGGGGAGCTGTTTTTT
CASSESSSGELFF
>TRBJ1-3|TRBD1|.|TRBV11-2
TGTGCCAGCAGCACTGGACAGGGGCTCGGAAACACCATATATTTT
CASSTGQGLGNTIYF
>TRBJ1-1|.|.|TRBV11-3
TGTGCCAGCAGTAGACAGCTGGGTACTGAAGCTTTCTTT
CASSRQLGTEAFF
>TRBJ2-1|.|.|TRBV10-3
TGTGCCATCGCCGAAGGGCTACTATACAATGAGCAGTTCTTC
CAIAEGLLYNEQFF
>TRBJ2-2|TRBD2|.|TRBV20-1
TGCAGTGCAACAAGCGGGAGGCCGGGGACCGGGGAGCTGTTTTTT
CSATSGRPGTGELFF
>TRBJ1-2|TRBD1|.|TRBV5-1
TGCGCCAGCAGCCTGAACAACAGGGGCGTTAACTATGGCTACACCTTC
CASSLNNRGVNYGYTF
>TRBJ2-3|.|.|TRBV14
TGTGCCAGCAGCCAAGATGGAGGGCGCCTCGGGGACGATACGCAGTATTTT
CASSQDGGRLGDDTQYF
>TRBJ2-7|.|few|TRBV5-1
TGCGCCAGCAGCTCGATTCCGGGGAGTGAGCAGTACTTC
CASSSIPGSEQYF
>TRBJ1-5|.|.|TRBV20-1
TGCAGTGCTCCTCTAACAGGGTATAGCAATCAGGCCCAGCATTTT
CSAPLTGYSNQAQHF
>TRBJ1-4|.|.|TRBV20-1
TGCAGTGCTGAGCAAACAGGGTTTAATGAAAAACTGTTTTTT
CSAEQTGFNEKLFF
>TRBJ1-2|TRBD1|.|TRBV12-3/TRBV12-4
TGTGCCAGCCGACAGGGCCCAAGTGCCTATGGCTACACCTTC
CASRQGPSAYGYTF
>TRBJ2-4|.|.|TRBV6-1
TGTGCCAGCAGTCCCCGGGACTCTTCTGTAAGCAAAAACATTCAGTACTTC
CASSPRDSSVSKNIQYF
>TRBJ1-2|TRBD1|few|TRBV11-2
TGTGCCAGCAGCTTCCTTAACAGGGGAAGTTGGGGCTACACCTTC
CASSFLNRGSWGYTF
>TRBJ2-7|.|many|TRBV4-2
TGTGCCAGCAGCCAAGAAGGAGGTCATCCCTACGAGCAGTACTTC
CASSQEGGHPYEQYF
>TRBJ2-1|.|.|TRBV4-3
TGCGCCAGCAGCCAAGAGAAATACAATGAGCAGTTCTTC
CASSQEKYNEQFF
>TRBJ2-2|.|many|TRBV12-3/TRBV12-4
TGTGCCAGCAGCCCCCAAGGGAGCACCGGGGAGCTGTTTTTT
CASSPQGSTGELFF
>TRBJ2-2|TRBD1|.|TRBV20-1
TGCAGTGCTAGAGATTCCGGCGGTAGGGGGCATACCGGGGAGCTGTTCTTT
CSARDSGGRGHTGELFF
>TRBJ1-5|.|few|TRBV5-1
TGCGCCAGCAGCTTGGACATGGGAAACAATCAGCCCCAGCATTTT
CASSLDMGNNQPQHF
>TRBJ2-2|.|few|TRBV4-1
TGCGCCAGCAGCCAAGCGCGGGGCTCGAAAGGGAACACCGGGGAGCTGTTTTTT
CASSQARGSKGNTGELFF
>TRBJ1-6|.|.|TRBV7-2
TGTGCCAGCAGCTTAATGGCCTGGGGGGAAAATTCACCCCTCCACTTT
CASSLMAWGENSPLHF
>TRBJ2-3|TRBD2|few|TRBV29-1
TGCAGCGTTGTAGCGGGCAGCACAGATACGCAGTATTTT
CSVVAGSTDTQYF
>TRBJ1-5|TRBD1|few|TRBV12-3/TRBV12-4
TGTGCCAGCAGTCCCCGGGGCGGGACAGGGAGCGGCAATCAGCCCCAGCATTTT
CASSPRGGTGSGNQPQHF
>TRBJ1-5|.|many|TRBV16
TGTGCCAGCAGCCAATTTAGTCAGGGCAATCAGCCCCAGCATTTT
CASSQFSQGNQPQHF
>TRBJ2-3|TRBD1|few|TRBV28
TGTGCCAGCTTGGACAGGGGGCCAGATACGCAGTATTTT
CASLDRGPDTQYF
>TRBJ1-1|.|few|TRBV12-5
TGTGCTAGTGAGCCGGGCGACATGAACACTGAAGCTTTCTTT
CASEPGDMNTEAFF
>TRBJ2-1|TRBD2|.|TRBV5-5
TGTGCCAGCAGCCAACTAGCGAGTAGATCCTACAATGAGCAGTTCTTC
CASSQLASRSYNEQFF
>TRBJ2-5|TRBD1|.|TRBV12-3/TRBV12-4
TGTGCCAGCAACGCCGGGACAGGCGGGACCCAGTACTTC
CASNAGTGGTQYF
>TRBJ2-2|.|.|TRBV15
TGTGCCACCAGCAGAACCCAGGGCTTGAACACCGGGGAGCTGTTTTTT
CATSRTQGLNTGELFF
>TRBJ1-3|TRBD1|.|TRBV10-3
TGTGCCGCCCAGGGGGACAGCTCTGGAAACACCATATATTTT
CAAQGDSSGNTIYF
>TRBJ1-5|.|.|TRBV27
TGTGCCAGCAGTTTATCGGCAGGGGATGGATGGCAGCCCCAGCATTTT
CASSLSAGDGWQPQHF
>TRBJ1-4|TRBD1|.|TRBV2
TGTGCCAGCAGTGAGGAGGGGGCGTGGGAAAAACTGTTTTTT
CASSEEGAWEKLFF
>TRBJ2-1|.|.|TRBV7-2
TGTGCCAGCAGCTTATCAACATCTCGGATGGGGAATGAGCAGTTCTTC
CASSLSTSRMGNEQFF
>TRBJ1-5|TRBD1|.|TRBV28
TGTGCCAGCAGTAAGACAGGGGTGGGCAATCAGCCCCAGCATTTT
CASSKTGVGNQPQHF
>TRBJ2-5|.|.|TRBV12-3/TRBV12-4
TGTGCCAGCTCTGAGCGCGGAGGCTCTCAAGAGACCCAGTACTTC
CASSERGGSQETQYF
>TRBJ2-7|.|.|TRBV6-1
TGTGCCAGCAGCCACCAAACAGGGAAGCGGATCTACGAGCAGTACTTC
CASSHQTGKRIYEQYF